This passage covers 25 T cell receptor beta chains from one sample sequenced in a study of blood T cells in healthy people across ages. The second PCR ran roughly 7 to 12 cycles with a sample-barcoded 5' primer and J-beta primers. TCRdb called the 5' RACE reads again in MiXCR, with one record for every CDR3 protein. The sample shows under 1,000,000 distinct CDR3 sequences, about 47% of them seen only once. The source material was blood. All receptors come from a man aged 80 or over in good health.

The chain employs TRBV18 and TRBJ2-3; D is undetermined. Germline CDR1 and CDR2: KGHSH and LQKENI. CDR3 size: 15 residues. With 1 base removed from V and 6 bases from J, the gap between germline ends came to 14 bases. The CDR3 DNA sequence: TGTGCCAGCTCACCACAGGGAACCCCTTTCGATACGCAGTATTTT. Encoded protein: CASSPQGTPFDTQYF. The variable domain in full, with the rest retrieved from reference TRBV18 and TRBJ2-3, is NAGVMQNPRHLVRRRGQEARLRCSPMKGHSHVYWYRQLPEEGLKFMVYLQKENIIDESGMPKERFSAEFPKEGPSILRIQQVVRGDSAAYFCASSPQGTPFDTQYFGPGTRLTVL.

The chain joins TRBV5-1 to TRBJ2-1, with 13 nucleotides matching TRBD2. Per the germline V gene, CDR1 is SGHRS and CDR2 is YFSETQ. The V gene end was trimmed by 4 bases and the J gene end by 4 bases; junction bases not matched to a gene: 8. The length of the CDR3 is 17 residues. The CDR3 DNA is TGCGCCAGCAGCAACGGACTAGCGGGGGAGCTATACAATGAGCAGTTCTTC. It translates to CASSNGLAGELYNEQFF.

The genes are TRBV9 and TRBJ2-2; D might be TRBD2 (6 bases). The CDR3 totals 17 residues. Germline V CDR1 and CDR2: SGDLS, YYNGEE. Trimming took off 0 bases at V and 1 base at J, with 13 bases between the two ends. DNA of the CDR3: TGTGCCAGCAGCGTAGCTGGCACTAGCCGGAACACCGGGGAGCTGTTTTTT. Its protein is CASSVAGTSRNTGELFF.

In this sample, this clonotype turned up once. The chain is built from TRBV2 and TRBJ2-4, with 9 bases matching TRBD2. Germline V gives CDR1 SNHLY, CDR2 FYNNEI. This CDR3 comprises 18 residues. V lost 6 bases to trimming and J lost 0 bases; unmatched junction nucleotides: 12. CDR3 coding DNA: TGTGCCAGCAGCCTTAGCGGGAGAAGCCAACTAGCCAAAAACATTCAGTACTTC. It translates to CASSLSGRSQLAKNIQYF.

The table lists this clonotype with a few counts. The chain employs TRBV6-5 and TRBJ2-1; a weak D match, TRBD1 (5 bases). Trimming cost V 2 bases and J 6 bases, with 14 bases left between them. CDR3 length equals 15 residues. CDR1 MNHEY and CDR2 SVGAGI come from the germline V gene. This chain's CDR3 is CASSYVKGPANEQFF. For the CDR3, the DNA is TGTGCCAGCAGTTACGTTAAGGGGCCGGCCAATGAGCAGTTCTTC.

This clonotype was counted a few times. The chain links TRBV28 to TRBJ2-3; 14 bases are shared with TRBD2. The CDR3 has 16 amino acids. Germline-derived CDR1 and CDR2 are MDHEN and SYDVKM. With 6 bases clipped from V and 2 bases from J, the junction kept 4 bases outside the gene matches. The CDR3 DNA sequence: TGTGCCAGCAGCAAGACTAGCGGGAGGGCCACAGATACGCAGTATTTT. This translates into CASSKTSGRATDTQYF.

The chain couples TRBV12-3 or TRBV12-4 to TRBJ2-3; TRBD2 agrees at 8 bases. The length of the CDR3 is 16 residues. The trim removed 3 bases at V and 0 bases at J, leaving 5 bases unmatched. The CDR3, as DNA: TGTGCCAGCAGTTTGGGCGGGGGGCCTAGCACAGATACGCAGTATTTT. Its translation is CASSLGGGPSTDTQYF.

This rearrangement joins TRBV20-1 to TRBJ2-1; 15 bases line up with TRBD2. Germline V gene lookup returns CDR1 DFQATT and CDR2 SNEGSKA (reference sequence). This CDR3 has 19 residues. Trimming at V came to 1 base and at J to 0 bases, leaving 7 bases not matched to a gene. CDR3 bases: TGCAGTGCTAGAGTTCGGACTAGCGGGAGGGAACTCTCCTACAATGAGCAGTTCTTC. It encodes CSARVRTSGRELSYNEQFF.

This clonotype was seen a handful of times. This sequence joins TRBV5-1 and TRBJ2-5, with 7 bases that match TRBD2. Germline V gene sequence: CDR1 SGHRS, CDR2 YFSETQ. J was trimmed by 11 bases and V by 0 bases; bases with no gene match: 13. The CDR3 runs 15 residues. For the CDR3, the DNA is TGCGCCAGCAGCTTGGTGGAGGGGAGGGGCAATGAGCAGTACTTC. Its translation: CASSLVEGRGNEQYF.

The rearrangement links TRBV12-3 or TRBV12-4 to TRBJ2-3, with 10 bases aligning to TRBD1. The J segment lost 0 bases and the V segment lost 6 bases, leaving 6 bases of the junction unmatched. The CDR3 runs 16 residues. CDR3 bases: TGTGCCAGCAGAAGGACAGGGGGGACTAGCACAGATACGCAGTATTTT. This gives the protein CASRRTGGTSTDTQYF.

This clonotype was detected once. The V gene is TRBV11-3, the J gene TRBJ2-5; tentative D call: TRBD2 (5 bases). This CDR3 is built from 15 residues. V was cut by 5 bases and J by 4 bases, with 17 bases left in between. The germline V gene has CDR1 SGHNT and CDR2 YENEEA. The CDR3 here is CASSPGLEGGETQYF. The CDR3 coding sequence is TGTGCCAGCAGCCCCGGACTTGAGGGTGGAGAGACCCAGTACTTC. The whole variable domain, remainder taken from reference TRBV11-3 and TRBJ2-5, is EAGVVQSPRYKIIEKKQPVAFWCNPISGHNTLYWYLQNLGQGPELLIRYENEEAVDDSQLPKDRFSAERLKGVDSTLKIQPAELGDSAVYLCASSPGLEGGETQYFGPGTRLLVL.

The chain combines TRBV19 with TRBJ1-5; unclear D gene. CDR1 and CDR2 from the germline V gene are LNHDA and SQIVND (reference sequence). The CDR3 covers 14 residues. The germline V and J ends were trimmed by 6 bases and 5 bases, with 14 bases remaining between them. The CDR3 loop is CASSLAGWDQPQHF. The DNA for the CDR3 is TGTGCCAGTAGCCTGGCGGGGTGGGATCAGCCCCAGCATTTT.

This sequence joins TRBV6-2 or TRBV6-3 and TRBJ2-1; D perhaps matches TRBD1 (5 bases). The CDR3 contains 13 residues. Germline CDR1 and CDR2: MNHEY and SVGEGT. Trimming stripped 6 bases from V and 8 bases from J, with 14 bases between. The CDR3 bases are TGTGCCAGCAGAACACAGGAAAGAGATGAGCAGTTCTTC. Translated: CASRTQERDEQFF.

This clonotype was detected only a few times. A junction boundary mismatches the germline segment, possibly from a read error. The chain joins TRBV7-2 to TRBJ2-2; 7 bases match TRBD1. This CDR3 region has 16 residues. The V gene's germline CDR1 is SGHTA and CDR2 FQGNSA. CDR3 sequence: CASSVRQGKSTGELFF. In DNA form, the CDR3 reads TGTGCTAGCAGCGTAAGACAGGGTAAATCCACCGGGGAGCTGTTTTTT.

The chain couples TRBV7-2 to TRBJ2-1, with TRBD2 identical over 9 bases. TRBJ2-7 matches the DNA end more closely, so the J call is doubtful. This CDR3 comprises 16 residues. The germline gives CDR1 SGHTA, CDR2 FQGNSA. CDR3 coding DNA: TGTGCCAGCAGCCCCGATGGGCTAGCGGGGTACAATGAGCAGTACTTC. Its translation: CASSPDGLAGYNEQYF.

The V call is TRBV7-2, the J call TRBJ1-2; TRBD1 agrees at 7 bases. Trimming took 3 bases from V and 8 from J; bases not matched to a gene: 6. Germline V gene lookup returns CDR1 SGHTA and CDR2 FQGNSA. This CDR3 is built from 13 residues. The CDR3 DNA sequence: TGTGCCAGCAGCTTCGACAGGGACGGGGGCTACACCTTC. As protein: CASSFDRDGGYTF.

V is TRBV28 and J is TRBJ1-5; D may be TRBD1 (6 bases). Germline V gene data show CDR1 as MDHEN and CDR2 as SYDVKM. Deletions cut 6 bases from V and 4 bases from J, with 19 bases between. The CDR3 consists of 16 residues. DNA of the CDR3: TGTGCCAGCAGCCCACCAACAACAGGGCGGAATCAGCCCCAGCATTTT. Translated: CASSPPTTGRNQPQHF. Filled out from reference TRBV28 and TRBJ1-5, the complete variable domain reads DVKVTQSSRYLVKRTGEKVFLECVQDMDHENMFWYRQDPGLGLRLIYFSYDVKMKEKGDIPEGYSVSREKKERFSLILESASTNQTSMYLCASSPPTTGRNQPQHFGDGTRLSIL.

The CDR3, as DNA: TGTGCCAGCAGTTCGGGACAGGGTTATGAAAAACTGTTTTTT. It encodes CASSSGQGYEKLFF. The chain has TRBV12-3 or TRBV12-4 and TRBJ1-4, with TRBD1 matching 9 bases. This CDR3 has 14 residues. V gave up 4 bases and J gave up 6 bases; unmatched junction bases: 3.

J is TRBJ1-1 and V is TRBV20-1; TRBD1 matches 10 bases. Per the germline V gene, CDR1 is DFQATT and CDR2 is SNEGSKA (reference sequence). The CDR3 has 16 amino acids. J was trimmed by 4 bases and V by 5 bases; bases with no gene match: 13. The CDR3 coding sequence is TGCAGTGCTCCCTACCGAACCGGGACAGGGGCCACTGAAGCTTTCTTT. Amino acids: CSAPYRTGTGATEAFF.

The chain employs TRBV21-1 and TRBJ2-3; the table assigns TRBD2, which was not confirmed against the DNA. TRBV21-1 is a pseudogene locus. This CDR3 is built from 16 residues. The DNA for the CDR3 is TGTGCCAGCAGCAAAGACTGCCCTCTATACACAGATACGCAGTATTTT. Translating gives CASSKDCPLYTDTQYF.

The chain joins TRBV3-1 to TRBJ1-2; D gene ambiguous. The V and J ends lost 1 base and 6 bases respectively, with 12 bases between them. The CDR3 is 14 amino acids. CDR1 is LGHDT and CDR2 is YNNKEL in the germline V gene (reference sequence). The CDR3 DNA reads TGTGCCAGCAGCCAAGTGCCCAGGTCCGATGGCTACACCTTC. Residues: CASSQVPRSDGYTF.

The chain uses TRBV20-1 and TRBJ2-7; TRBD1 matches 7 bases. The DNA end is more similar to TRBJ2-5, so the J call may be wrong. This CDR3 is 14 amino acids long. Germline assignment: CDR1 DFQATT and CDR2 SNEGSKA (reference sequence). The chain's CDR3 is CSARDVDRVETQYF. CDR3 nucleotide sequence: TGCAGTGCTAGAGATGTAGACAGGGTGGAGACCCAGTACTTC.

The table lists this clonotype with a few counts. The chain carries TRBV7-3 and TRBJ2-1; a weak D match, TRBD1 (7 bases). CDR1 SGHTA and CDR2 FQGTGA come from the germline V gene. Deletions cut 2 bases from V and 4 bases from J, with 15 bases between. This CDR3 is 16 amino acids long. The CDR3 here is CASSLAGRGPYNEQFF. The CDR3 bases are TGTGCCAGCAGCTTAGCGGGAAGGGGGCCTTACAATGAGCAGTTCTTC.

The CDR3 nucleotides are TGTGCCAGCAGCCAGGGAGCTCCAGCTTGGACAGGCGATAATTCACCCCTCCACTTT. Amino acids: CASSQGAPAWTGDNSPLHF. The genes are TRBV3-1 and TRBJ1-6, with 7 bases identical to TRBD1. Germline-derived CDR1 and CDR2 are LGHDT and YNNKEL (reference sequence). The CDR3 is 19 amino acids. The ends lost 3 bases at V and 5 bases at J; junction bases unmatched: 16.

The rearrangement joins TRBV12-3 or TRBV12-4 to TRBJ2-3; D is undetermined. V was shortened by 3 bases and J by 6 bases, with 16 bases between the two germline ends. The CDR3 runs to 15 residues. The CDR3 DNA is TGTGCCAGCAGTTTCCTGGGTCAGGTCCTGGATACGCAGTATTTT. This sequence encodes CASSFLGQVLDTQYF.